This T cell receptor (beta chain) was sequenced for a study of blood T cell repertoires in COVID-19 (TCRdb year 2020). Regarding the research as a whole: The collaborator samples originated in the United States, Italy and Spain and spanned the acute and convalescent phases of COVID-19. Subjects who had been exposed to COVID-19, were actively infected with it, or had recovered from it provided the deeply sampled blood TCRbeta repertoires that made up the dataset. The sample metadata nearly always contained a de-identified subject ID, COVID-19 status, age in years and sex. The material from the prospective study consisted of cDNA or gDNA derived from T cells, B-cell-depleted T cells, or PBMCs. The repertoires were released in a freely available public database meant as a resource for research on the immune response to SARS-CoV-2. The samples were drawn from the first 160 participants of the ongoing ImmuneRACE study and from some 1,300 subjects provided by 6 global collaborators. Where available, HLA class I and class II types were taken from metadata supplied by the sample provider and were not determined by assay-based typing. What the work shows at the level of the full study, not this receptor alone: The quantity of clinical and demographic metadata differed by source and by participant and was supplied without curation.

TCRbeta CDR3 regions were amplified from genomic DNA by means of the immunoSEQ Assay, a bias-controlled multiplex PCR. Concerning the study's data processing: Within the assay, amplification of reference gene primers was used to estimate how many nucleated cells each sample contained. Sequence reads were collapsed and filtered to measure the absolute abundance of every unique TCRbeta CDR3 rearrangement. Productive Simpson clonality was computed per sample as the square root of Simpson's diversity index over productive rearrangements. TCRdb retrieved this table from immuneACCESS and kept in-frame rearrangements only. Not all clones are present; in checked studies, unresolved V genes account for under half, and no reason is known for the remainder. D and trimming were read from the DNA, whereas the V and J calls and clone size are those reported in that table. The sample includes 120,000 to 150,000 clones, with more than 75% observed a single time. More than 4% of the sample is taken by the ten largest.

The collaborating institutions used their own protocols to collect whole blood in K2EDTA tubes. For TCRbeta analysis, collaborators shipped samples in one of three forms: frozen whole blood, isolated PBMCs, or DNA extracted from either of those sample types. This clone was counted a few times. Its binding antigen is unknown. Nothing much larger sits one base from this clone, and base qualities are not available. Cut back by 3 bases and 5 bases, the V and J ends lie 13 bases apart. CDR3 length: 14 amino acids, cysteine to phenylalanine. Just the 42-base CDR3 DNA is kept, in frame starting at base 1. The germline V gene encodes CDR1 MNHNS and CDR2 SASEGT.

The rearrangement joined TRBV6-1 to TRBJ2-5, and the D gene may be TRBD2, 5 bases matching. The source of this sequence is a woman aged 45-65 years with acute or convalescent COVID-19. Material: peripheral blood. The CDR3 here reads CASSELRESETQYF. Here is the DNA: TGTGCCAGCAGTGAGCTAAGGGAGTCGGAGACCCAGTACTTC.